A selection of T cell receptor beta chains follows, all from one sample in a study of T cells in Graves' hyperthyroidism and ophthalmopathy. MiXCR, run by TCRdb on the multiplex PCR reads, gives a single entry per CDR3 protein. The table includes about 420,000 distinct CDR3 sequences, roughly 13% detected once. Sequencing was performed on blood. The receptors were sampled from a woman aged 18-35 years with Graves' hyperthyroidism. Both conserved end residues are part of each CDR3. The order of the fields is J gene, V gene, clone size, D gene, CDR3 DNA, CDR3 protein. The D gene is left open where the match is weak. The listing skips clone size in some rows; elsewhere it reads once, few, many or a size class.

TRBJ1-4 TRBV28 many TRBD1 TGTGCCAGCAGTACGGACAGGGAGGACATAAGGGAAAAACTGTTTTTT CASSTDREDIREKLFF
TRBJ2-7 TRBV6-1 - - TGTGCCAGCAGTGGGACAGCAACCACCTACGAGCAGTACTTC CASSGTATTYEQYF
TRBJ2-5 TRBV6-1 many - TGTGCCAGCAGTTCCCACTCTAGGGGAGAGACCCAGTACTTC CASSSHSRGETQYF
TRBJ1-5 TRBV3-1 - - TGTGCCAGCAGGGGGCCCGGTCAGCCCCAGCATTTT CASRGPGQPQHF
TRBJ2-7 TRBV6-1 many TRBD2 TGTGCCAGCAGTGATGGGGCGGGAGGTTACTACGAGCAGTACTTC CASSDGAGGYYEQYF
TRBJ1-2 TRBV4-1 - - TGCGCCAGCAGCCAAGCGCGGGGTCGATCTAACTATGGCTACACCTTC CASSQARGRSNYGYTF
TRBJ1-5 TRBV11-2 few - TGTGCCAGCAGTGGACATGGCAATCAGCCCCAGCATTTT CASSGHGNQPQHF
TRBJ1-4 TRBV2 - TRBD1 TGTGCCAGCAGAGGACAGGGGATGGAAAAACTGTTTTTT CASRGQGMEKLFF
TRBJ1-4 TRBV7-8 - - TGTGCCAGCAGCTCCCTTGGGGGCTCGGGGGAAAAACTGTTTTTT CASSSLGGSGEKLFF
TRBJ2-5 TRBV24-1 many TRBD2 TGTGCCACCAGTGCCTCGGGGGGGGAAGAGACCCAGTACTTC CATSASGGEETQYF
TRBJ2-3 TRBV27 many - TGTGCCAGCAGTCGGGGCGACACAGATACGCAGTATTTT CASSRGDTDTQYF
TRBJ2-1 TRBV2 many TRBD1 TGTGCCAGCAGTCGACAGGGCATCCCCAAATACAATGAGCAGTTCTTC CASSRQGIPKYNEQFF
TRBJ1-1 TRBV5-1 many - TGCGCCAGCAGCCCAGCGACAAAGAACACTGAAGCTTTCTTT CASSPATKNTEAFF
TRBJ2-7 TRBV10-3 many - TGTGCCATCAGTCCAAGCTCCTACGAGCAGTACTTC CAISPSSYEQYF
TRBJ1-1 TRBV29-1 - TRBD1 TGCAGCGTTGAAGGACAGGGGGCCCTGAACACTGAAGCTTTCTTT CSVEGQGALNTEAFF
TRBJ1-1 TRBV3-1 many - TGTGCCAGCAGCCAACAACAGGCGAACACTGAAGCTTTCTTT CASSQQQANTEAFF
TRBJ2-3 TRBV29-1 - - TGCAGCGCCGCGGAGTTTAGCACAGATACGCAGTATTTT CSAAEFSTDTQYF
TRBJ1-1 TRBV5-1 many - TGCGCCAGCAGCTTGGGGGGGATTGGCACTGAAGCTTTCTTT CASSLGGIGTEAFF
TRBJ2-2 TRBV2 few TRBD2 TGTGCCAGCAGTGAAAGCGGGAGTAGGACCGGGGAGCTGTTTTTT CASSESGSRTGELFF
TRBJ2-4 TRBV28 - - TGTGCCAGCAGTTTTTTGGGTTTCCAAGCCAAAAACATTCAGTACTTC CASSFLGFQAKNIQYF
TRBJ2-1 TRBV28 few TRBD2 TGTGCCAGCAGCCGACTAGCTACTGGTAGGAATGAGCAGTTCTTC CASSRLATGRNEQFF
TRBJ2-7 TRBV5-8 many - TGTGCCAGCAGCTTGTCCTACAACTCCTACGAGCAGTACTTC CASSLSYNSYEQYF
TRBJ1-5 TRBV20-1 many - TGCAGTGCTAGAGATTTGCAACAGGGAAATCAGCCCCAGCATTTT CSARDLQQGNQPQHF
TRBJ2-5 TRBV11-2 many - TGTGCCAGCAGCTTAACGGGAAAGCTGGCCCAGTACTTC CASSLTGKLAQYF